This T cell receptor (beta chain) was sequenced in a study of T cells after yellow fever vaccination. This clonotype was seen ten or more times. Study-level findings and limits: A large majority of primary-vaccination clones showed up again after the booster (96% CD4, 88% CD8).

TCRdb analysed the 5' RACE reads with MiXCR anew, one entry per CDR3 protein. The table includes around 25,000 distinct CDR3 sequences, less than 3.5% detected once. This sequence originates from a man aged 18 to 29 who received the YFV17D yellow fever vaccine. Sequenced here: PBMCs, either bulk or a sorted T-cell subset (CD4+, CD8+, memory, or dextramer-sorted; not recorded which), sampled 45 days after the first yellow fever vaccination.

The CDR3 DNA is TGCGCCAGCAGCGACGTAACGGGCACTATGAACACTGAAGCTTTCTTT. It yields the protein CASSDVTGTMNTEAFF. The chain has TRBV5-1 and TRBJ1-1, with no clear D. CDR1 SGHRS and CDR2 YFSETQ come from the germline V gene. The CDR3 covers 16 residues. V lost 4 bases, J lost 0 bases, and 16 bases lay in between.